Below, 9 T cell receptor beta chains from the same sample are listed, as sequenced in a study of CXCR3-negative and CXCR3-positive naive CD8 T cells. The authors made the TRB cDNA libraries by 5' RACE using UMI labels. Reprocessing the 5' RACE reads, TCRdb reports a single entry for every CDR3 protein and omits DNA. The listing contains around 6,800 distinct CDR3 sequences. For these TCRs, the target antigens are not known. The study's findings and limits: Compared with CXCR3-negative naive cells, CXCR3-positive naive cells showed more hydrophobic TRB CDR3s.

The sequencing sample was made of naive CXCR3+ CD8+ T cells from blood. Stated subset: CD45RO-CCR7+CD27+CD95- naive CD8+ T cells expressing CXCR3 (TNR3+). The receptors here all came from a human donor in good health. Some clones in this sample may be carry-over from other donors' samples.

The chain has TRBV28 and TRBJ2-4; TCRdb's D call, TRBD1, is unchecked because there is no DNA. Germline values: CDR1 MDHEN, CDR2 SYDVKM. This CDR3 region has 13 residues. The CDR3 spells CASSDTQGNIQYF.

The chain combines TRBV7-6 with TRBJ1-6. The CDR3 covers 14 residues. From germline, CDR1 is SGHVS and CDR2 FNYEAQ. CDR3 protein: CASRNGRGNSPLHF.

This clonotype shows up as medium-sized by frequency. The chain combines TRBV20-1 with TRBJ2-1; TCRdb returns TRBD2, unconfirmable since there is no DNA. The CDR3 loop spans 15 amino acids. CDR1 and CDR2 (germline): DFQATT, SNEGSKA (reference sequence). The CDR3 here is CSARGLAGHVQEQFF.

In terms of frequency, this clonotype is medium-sized. V gene TRBV28 combines with J gene TRBJ2-1; as DNA is missing, the TRBD1 call by TCRdb cannot be tested. The CDR3 has 14 amino acids. Germline V lookup: CDR1 MDHEN, CDR2 SYDVKM. CDR3 amino acids: CASTRFSDNDEQFF.

This clonotype shows up as medium-sized by frequency. The chain has TRBV5-1 and TRBJ1-5. The CDR3 runs 13 residues. Germline CDR1 reads SGHRS; CDR2 reads YFSETQ. CDR3 sequence reads: CASSLSTNQPQHF.

The chain has TRBV28 and TRBJ2-2. This CDR3 region has 15 residues. From germline, CDR1 is MDHEN and CDR2 SYDVKM. CDR3 protein: CASSLRTANTGELFF. Together with reference TRBV28 and TRBJ2-2, the CDR3 gives the full variable domain: DVKVTQSSRYLVKRTGEKVFLECVQDMDHENMFWYRQDPGLGLRLIYFSYDVKMKEKGDIPEGYSVSREKKERFSLILESASTNQTSMYLCASSLRTANTGELFFGEGSRLTVL.

Its frequency marks this clonotype as medium-sized. V and J are TRBV5-1 and TRBJ1-1; TCRdb designates TRBD1, a call that cannot be tested without DNA. Germline loops: CDR1 SGHRS, CDR2 YFSETQ. The CDR3 runs 14 residues. CDR3 sequence reads: CASSVGGENTEAFF. Combining the CDR3 with reference TRBV5-1 and TRBJ1-1 gives the whole variable domain KAGVTQTPRYLIKTRGQQVTLSCSPISGHRSVSWYQQTPGQGLQFLFEYFSETQRNKGNFPGRFSGRQFSNSRSEMNVSTLELGDSALYLCASSVGGENTEAFFGQGTRLTVV.

By frequency, this clonotype is medium-sized (0.01 to 0.1%). The chain has TRBV4-1 and TRBJ2-3. Germline V gene sequence: CDR1 MGHRA, CDR2 YSYEKL. This CDR3 has 11 amino acids. The CDR3 sequence: CASQATDTQYF.

The chain is built from TRBV7-6 and TRBJ1-4; TCRdb names TRBD1, which stays unverified in the absence of DNA. CDR1 and CDR2 (germline): SGHVS, FNYEAQ. The CDR3 loop spans 18 amino acids. The CDR3 sequence is CASAGHQGRTYIHEKLFF.